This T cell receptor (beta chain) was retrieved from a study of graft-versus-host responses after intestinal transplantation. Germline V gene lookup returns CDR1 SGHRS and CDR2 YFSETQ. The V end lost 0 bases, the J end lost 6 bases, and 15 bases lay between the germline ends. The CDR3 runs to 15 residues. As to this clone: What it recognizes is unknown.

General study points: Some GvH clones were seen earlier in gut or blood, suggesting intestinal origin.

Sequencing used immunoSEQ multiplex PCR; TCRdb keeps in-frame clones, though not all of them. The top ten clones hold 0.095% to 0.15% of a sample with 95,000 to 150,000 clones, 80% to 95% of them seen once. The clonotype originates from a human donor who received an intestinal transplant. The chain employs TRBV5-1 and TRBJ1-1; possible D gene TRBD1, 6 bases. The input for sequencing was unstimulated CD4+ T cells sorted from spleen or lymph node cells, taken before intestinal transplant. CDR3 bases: TGCGCCAGCAGCTTGGTTGCGGGGGCAGGAGCTGAAGCTTTCTTT. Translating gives CASSLVAGAGAEAFF.